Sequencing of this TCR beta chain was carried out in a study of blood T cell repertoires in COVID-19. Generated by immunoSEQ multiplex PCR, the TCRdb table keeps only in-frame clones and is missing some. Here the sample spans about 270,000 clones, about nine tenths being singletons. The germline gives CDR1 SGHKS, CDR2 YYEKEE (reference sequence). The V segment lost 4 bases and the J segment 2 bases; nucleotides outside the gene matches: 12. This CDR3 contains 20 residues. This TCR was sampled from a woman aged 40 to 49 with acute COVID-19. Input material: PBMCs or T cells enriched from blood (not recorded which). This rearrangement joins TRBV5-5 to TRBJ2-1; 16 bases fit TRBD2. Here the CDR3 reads CASSNSVPGLAGGTYNEQFF. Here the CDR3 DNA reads TGTGCCAGCAGCAATTCTGTGCCGGGACTAGCGGGAGGGACCTACAATGAGCAGTTCTTC.